Reported below is one T cell receptor beta chain. The germline CDR1 and CDR2 sequences are SNHLY and FYNNEI. This CDR3 is 15 amino acids long. V dropped 3 bases and J dropped 2 bases, with 14 bases sitting between them. This entry belongs to a study of control samples from healthy donors and cancer patients. Sequencing used immunoSEQ multiplex PCR; TCRdb keeps in-frame clones, though not all of them. The sample has 90,000 to 150,000 clones; roughly 88% are singletons. Source material: blood. The source of this sequence is a man between 40 and 49 years old in good health. V and J are TRBV2 and TRBJ2-7, with D possibly being TRBD1 (6 bases). The CDR3 DNA reads as TGTGCCAGCAGTGACCCGGGACAAGTAGCCTACGAGCAGTACTTC. Protein: CASSDPGQVAYEQYF.